This TCR beta chain was obtained from a study of graft-versus-host responses after intestinal transplantation. Across the whole study: As for transplant type, recipients had multivisceral, liver-intestinal, or isolated intestinal grafts. Study-level results: Detected in recipient marrow were GvH clones, some of which were first observed in ileum or blood.

The CDR3 runs 13 residues. Trimming pared 3 bases from V and 8 bases from J, leaving 13 bases between. In germline, CDR1 is LNHNV, CDR2 YYDKDF (reference sequence). The table came from immunoSEQ multiplex PCR; TCRdb's copy has only in-frame clones and leaves some out. The sample records about 85,000 clones, approximately 80% being singletons. A note on this clone: Its antigen remains unidentified.

The chain links TRBV15 to TRBJ1-2; D may be TRBD1 (6 bases). This TCR was recovered from a human donor who received an intestinal transplant. The sequenced sample was unstimulated CD4+ T cells sorted from spleen or lymph node cells, obtained before intestinal transplant. CDR3 DNA sequence: TGTGCCACCAGCAGGGCAGGGGCGAGCGGCTACACCTTC. Its protein is CATSRAGASGYTF. The variable domain in full, completed from reference TRBV15 and TRBJ1-2, reads DAMVIQNPRYQVTQFGKPVTLSCSQTLNHNVMYWYQQKSSQAPKLLFHYYDKDFNNEADTPDNFQSRRPNTSFCFLDIRSPGLGDTAMYLCATSRAGASGYTFGSGTRLTVV.